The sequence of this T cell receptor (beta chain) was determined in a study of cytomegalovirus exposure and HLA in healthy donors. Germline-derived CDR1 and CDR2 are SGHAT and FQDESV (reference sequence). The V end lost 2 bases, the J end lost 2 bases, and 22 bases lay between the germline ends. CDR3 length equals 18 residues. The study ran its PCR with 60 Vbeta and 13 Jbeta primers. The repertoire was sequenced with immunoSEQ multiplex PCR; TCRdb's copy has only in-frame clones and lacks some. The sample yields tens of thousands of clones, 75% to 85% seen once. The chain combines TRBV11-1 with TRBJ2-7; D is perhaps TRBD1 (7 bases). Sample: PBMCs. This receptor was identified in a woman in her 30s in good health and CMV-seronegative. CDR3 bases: TGTGCCAGCAGCTTAAAATCGTTTAGGGGGGACAGACCCTACGAGCAGTACTTC. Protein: CASSLKSFRGDRPYEQYF.